The clone carrying this TCR beta chain was counted many times. This record belongs to a study of early T cells in non-severe SARS-CoV-2 infection. Overall study: Sequencing of bulk RNA from unsorted whole blood was done, without chain pairing.

The CDR3 covers 12 residues. The germline V gene has CDR1 DFQATT and CDR2 SNEGSKA (reference sequence). V was shortened by 6 bases and J by 6 bases, with 15 bases between the two germline ends. Attachment of unique molecular identifiers to individual cDNA molecules was performed. One entry per CDR3 protein results from TCRdb running MiXCR on the 5' RACE reads. The table records some 30,000 distinct CDR3 sequences, more than 3.5% of them present only once. Sequencing used whole blood. This clonotype was sampled from an adult who was a healthcare worker with PCR-confirmed SARS-CoV-2 infection or an uninfected control (not recorded which). V and J are TRBV20-1 and TRBJ2-7; TRBD2 is a possible D gene (5 bases). CDR3 protein: CSAAEVGGEQYF. As DNA, the CDR3 is TGCAGTGCGGCGGAAGTAGGAGGCGAGCAGTACTTC.